This T cell receptor (beta chain) was sequenced during a study of blood T cell repertoires in COVID-19. The CDR3 covers 15 residues. Germline values: CDR1 MNHEY, CDR2 SMNVEV (reference sequence). V lost 8 bases and J 3 bases, leaving 17 bases between the germline ends. All enrollees were roughly 18 to 89 years old and from around 25 US areas. Researchers sorted participants into cohorts using their self-reported clinical history. Source study methods: Counts of nucleated cells, estimated from reference gene primer amplification, were obtained. Method: immunoSEQ multiplex PCR; TCRdb's copy keeps in-frame clones and lacks some. D and trimming were read from the DNA, whereas the V and J calls and clone size are those reported in that table. The sample holds about 480,000 clones, 87% seen once.

Material for sequencing was PBMCs or T cells enriched from blood (not recorded which). The chain carries TRBV27 and TRBJ1-5; D is ambiguous. The clonotype comes from a woman aged 18-29 years with acute COVID-19. This chain's CDR3 is CASSGSSPYNQPQHF. DNA for the CDR3: TGTGCCAGCTCAGGCAGTTCCCCCTACAATCAGCCCCAGCATTTT.